The present TCR beta chain was sequenced within a study of shared clonotypes between healthy human individuals. Study information: Each donor contributed plates that comprised three CD4 naive, three CD4 memory, two CD8 naive and one CD8 memory.

Clones were sequenced by immunoSEQ multiplex PCR, and TCRdb holds only the in-frame ones, with some missing. The table lists about 2.2 million clones, about 93% of them singletons. This clone was detected only once. As yet, its antigen is unknown. J lost 4 bases, V lost 4 bases, and 9 bases had no gene match. Germline CDR1 SGHRS, CDR2 YFSETQ. The CDR3 runs to 15 residues. Naive CD8 cells lacked CD45RO and underwent positive selection for CCR7, leaving out terminally differentiated effector memory CD45RA+ cells. Donation came from healthy HIV-negative adults that had no recent acute infections or vaccinations. Study conclusions and caveats: Larger estimated richness was generally recorded for naive subsets relative to memory subsets. Generation probabilities of non-shared clonotypes were lower (relative to those shared by all four donors).

The TCR originated in a man in his late teens or twenties in good health. Some clones in this sample may be carry-over from other donors' samples. The sequenced sample consisted of naive CD8+ T cells from PBMCs. V usage is TRBV5-1 and J usage is TRBJ2-3; 7 nucleotides match TRBD2. This CDR3 is CASSQVAGAPDTQYF. The CDR3 DNA reads TGCGCCAGCAGCCAGGTGGCGGGAGCACCAGATACGCAGTATTTT.